This T cell receptor beta chain stems from a study of cytomegalovirus exposure and HLA in healthy donors. For this clone: The antigen is undetermined.

Germline lookup yields CDR1 SGHVS and CDR2 FQNEAQ. The CDR3 covers 16 residues. Trimming took 2 bases from V and 0 from J, leaving 11 bases between them. The PCR made use of 60 Vbeta and 13 Jbeta primers. Generated by immunoSEQ multiplex PCR, the TCRdb table keeps only in-frame clones and is missing some. The sample includes 6,500 to 8,000 clones, roughly half of them seen just once. Broader study findings: An analysis done earlier found most TCR beta V segments productive about 87% or about 30% of the time. It was confirmed in vitro that a few of the CMV-associated chains were specific for CMV antigens.

The sequence was collected from a man younger than 45 in good health and CMV-seropositive. The sequencing input was PBMCs. This chain joins TRBV7-8 and TRBJ1-5, with a tentative D call TRBD1 (5 bases). The CDR3 is CASSLRDSYSNQPQHF. Written as DNA, the CDR3 is TGTGCCAGCAGCTTACGCGACAGTTATAGCAATCAGCCCCAGCATTTT.